A selection of T cell receptor beta chains follows, all from one sample in a study of regulatory T cells in long-lasting Graves disease. TCRdb re-called the multiplex PCR reads through MiXCR, storing one row per CDR3 protein. The sample lists roughly 500,000 distinct CDR3 sequences, about 13% occurring once. The data were also submitted as part of a second study, on T cells in Graves' hyperthyroidism and ophthalmopathy.

Sequenced material: peripheral blood mononuclear cells (PBMCs), taken at new diagnosis, from a patient treated with antithyroid drugs. The receptors were gathered from a man aged 25-45 years with Graves disease. CDR3s include the opening cysteine and the closing phenylalanine or tryptophan. The order of the fields is CDR3 length, D gene, J gene, clone size, V gene, CDR3 protein, CDR3 DNA. The D gene is left open where the match is weak. Not every row has a clone size; where given, it reads once, few, many or a size class.

16 . TRBJ2-7 . TRBV14 CASSQVPPRGPHEQYF TGTGCCAGCAGCCAAGTACCGCCCAGGGGCCCGCACGAGCAGTACTTC
13 . TRBJ2-2 many TRBV11-2 CASSPDLPGELFF TGTGCCAGCAGCCCCGACCTACCCGGGGAGCTGTTTTTT
14 . TRBJ1-1 many TRBV6-5 CASSYARPNTEAFF TGTGCCAGCAGTTATGCCAGGCCGAACACTGAAGCTTTCTTT
15 TRBD1 TRBJ1-5 many TRBV15 CATSRGDRLNQPQHF TGTGCCACCAGCAGGGGGGACAGGTTAAATCAGCCCCAGCATTTT
13 TRBD1 TRBJ2-3 . TRBV5-1 CASSDRGPDTQYF TGCGCCAGCAGCGACAGGGGCCCAGATACGCAGTATTTT
14 . TRBJ2-5 many TRBV20-1 CSASRREGGETQYF TGCAGTGCTAGTCGGAGGGAGGGGGGGGAGACCCAGTACTTC
15 TRBD2 TRBJ2-5 many TRBV20-1 CSAQGLAGGGETQYF TGCAGCGCCCAAGGACTAGCGGGAGGTGGAGAGACCCAGTACTTC
11 . TRBJ2-7 many TRBV30 CAWKQGYEQYF TGTGCCTGGAAACAGGGCTACGAGCAGTACTTC
12 . TRBJ1-1 many TRBV20-1 CSAGGLYTEAFF TGCAGTGCGGGGGGTCTTTACACTGAAGCTTTCTTT
16 . TRBJ2-5 many TRBV28 CASSISPFGTQETQYF TGTGCCAGCAGCATATCCCCCTTCGGGACTCAAGAGACCCAGTACTTC
14 TRBD1 TRBJ1-2 many TRBV11-2 CASSLRQGREGYTF TGTGCCAGCAGCTTACGACAGGGGAGGGAAGGCTACACCTTC
13 . TRBJ1-5 many TRBV5-1 CASSLGSDQPQHF TGCGCCAGCAGCTTGGGGTCAGATCAGCCCCAGCATTTT
14 . TRBJ2-7 many TRBV5-1 CASLPGPTFNEQYF TGCGCCAGCTTACCGGGACCGACTTTTAACGAGCAGTACTTC
13 TRBD1 TRBJ1-2 . TRBV20-1 CSASTGTAYGYTF TGCAGTGCTAGTACCGGGACAGCATATGGCTACACCTTC
19 TRBD2 TRBJ2-6 many TRBV27 CASSLEERGPLSGANVLTF TGTGCCAGCAGTTTAGAGGAGCGGGGCCCACTCTCTGGGGCCAACGTCCTGACTTTC
11 . TRBJ1-1 many TRBV29-1 CSVERADEAFF TGCAGCGTTGAAAGGGCAGATGAAGCTTTCTTT
12 . TRBJ1-1 many TRBV20-1 CSAIIGRTEAFF TGCAGTGCTATTATAGGGAGAACTGAAGCTTTCTTT
14 TRBD2 TRBJ2-3 . TRBV20-1 CSARGLAITDTQYF TGCAGTGCCCGGGGACTAGCCATCACAGATACGCAGTATTTT
11 . TRBJ1-1 many TRBV7-9 CASSSGQMLLF TGTGCCAGCAGCTCCGGACAGATGCTCCTTTTC
12 . TRBJ2-1 many TRBV12-3/TRBV12-4 CASSFGLGEQFF TGTGCCAGCAGTTTTGGTTTGGGTGAGCAGTTCTTC
18 . TRBJ1-4 . TRBV18 CASSNKQPTHATNEKLFF TGTGCCAGCTCAAACAAACAGCCAACTCATGCAACTAATGAAAAACTGTTTTTT
16 TRBD1 TRBJ2-2 few TRBV5-1 CASSNGTGVNTGELFF TGCGCCAGCAGCAACGGGACAGGGGTGAACACCGGGGAGCTGTTTTTT
14 . TRBJ1-4 few TRBV6-1 CASAKQGLNEKLFF TGTGCCAGCGCAAAACAGGGTTTGAATGAAAAACTGTTTTTT
14 TRBD2 TRBJ2-1 . TRBV20-1 CSAETSGVYNEQFF TGCAGTGCTGAGACTAGCGGAGTGTACAATGAGCAGTTCTTC
14 . TRBJ2-5 many TRBV7-2 CASSYLVLQETQYF TGTGCCAGCAGCTATCTGGTGCTCCAAGAGACCCAGTACTTC
12 . TRBJ2-1 many TRBV29-1 CSVPGWGDEQFF TGCAGCGTCCCGGGATGGGGCGATGAGCAGTTCTTC
14 TRBD1 TRBJ1-3 many TRBV29-1 CSVTRGLFGNTIYF TGCAGCGTTACCAGGGGGTTGTTTGGAAACACCATATATTTT
13 . TRBJ2-3 few TRBV19 CASSIVGVDTQYF TGTGCCAGTAGTATTGTGGGCGTTGATACGCAGTATTTT
15 . TRBJ1-5 few TRBV20-1 CSAYGYRVSNQPQHF TGCAGTGCTTACGGCTACAGGGTTAGCAATCAGCCCCAGCATTTT
15 TRBD1 TRBJ1-2 . TRBV6-1 CASSEPRGRKYGYTF TGTGCCAGCAGTGAGCCCAGGGGGCGAAAATATGGCTACACCTTC
16 TRBD2 TRBJ2-5 few TRBV20-1 CGARPIAGSRGETQYF TGCGGTGCCAGACCCATAGCGGGAAGTCGCGGAGAGACCCAGTACTTC
17 TRBD2 TRBJ2-5 . TRBV24-1 CATSESGTSGPQETQYF TGTGCCACCAGTGAATCCGGGACTAGCGGGCCTCAAGAGACCCAGTACTTC
14 . TRBJ1-5 many TRBV10-3 CAISEGGEGQPQHF TGTGCCATCAGTGAGGGGGGCGAGGGTCAGCCCCAGCATTTT